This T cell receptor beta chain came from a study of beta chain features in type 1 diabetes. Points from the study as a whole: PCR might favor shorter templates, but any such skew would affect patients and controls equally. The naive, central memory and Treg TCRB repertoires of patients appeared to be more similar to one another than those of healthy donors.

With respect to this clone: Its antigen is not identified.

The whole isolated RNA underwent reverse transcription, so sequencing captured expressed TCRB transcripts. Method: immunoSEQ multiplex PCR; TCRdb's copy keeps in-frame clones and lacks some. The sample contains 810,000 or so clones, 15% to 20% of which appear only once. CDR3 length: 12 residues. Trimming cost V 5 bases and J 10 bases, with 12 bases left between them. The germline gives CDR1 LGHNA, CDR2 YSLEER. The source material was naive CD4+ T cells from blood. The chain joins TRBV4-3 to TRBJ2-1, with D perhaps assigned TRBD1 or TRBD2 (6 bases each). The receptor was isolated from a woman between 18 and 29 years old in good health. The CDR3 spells CASSASGGEQFF. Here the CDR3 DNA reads TGCGCCAGCAGCGCATCCGGGGGCGAGCAGTTCTTC.